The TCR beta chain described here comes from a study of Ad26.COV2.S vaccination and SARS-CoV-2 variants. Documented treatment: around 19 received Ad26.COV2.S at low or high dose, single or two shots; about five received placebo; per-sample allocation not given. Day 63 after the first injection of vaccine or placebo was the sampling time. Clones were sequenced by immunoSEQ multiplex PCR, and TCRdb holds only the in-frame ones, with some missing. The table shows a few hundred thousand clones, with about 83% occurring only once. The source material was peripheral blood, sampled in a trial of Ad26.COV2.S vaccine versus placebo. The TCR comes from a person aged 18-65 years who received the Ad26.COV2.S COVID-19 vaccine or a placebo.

The CDR3 reads CASSSHRKLEDRDNEQFF. The CDR3 DNA is TGCGCCAGCAGCTCCCACCGGAAACTAGAGGATAGGGACAATGAGCAGTTCTTC. The rearrangement joins TRBV5-1 to TRBJ2-1; tentative D call: TRBD2 (5 bases). This CDR3 is 18 amino acids long. Germline V gives CDR1 SGHRS, CDR2 YFSETQ. V gave up 3 bases and J gave up 5 bases, with 24 bases separating them.